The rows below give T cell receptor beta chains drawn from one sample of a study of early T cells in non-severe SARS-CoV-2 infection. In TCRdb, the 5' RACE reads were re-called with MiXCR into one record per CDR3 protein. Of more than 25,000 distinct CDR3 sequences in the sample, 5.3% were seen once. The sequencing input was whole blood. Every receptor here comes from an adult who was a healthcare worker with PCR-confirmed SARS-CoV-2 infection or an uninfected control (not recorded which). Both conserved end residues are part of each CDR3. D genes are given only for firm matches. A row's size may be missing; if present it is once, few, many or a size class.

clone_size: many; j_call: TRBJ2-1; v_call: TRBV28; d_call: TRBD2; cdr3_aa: CASSLTSGSGPNEQFF; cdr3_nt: TGTGCCAGCAGTTTGACTAGCGGGTCCGGACCCAATGAGCAGTTCTTC
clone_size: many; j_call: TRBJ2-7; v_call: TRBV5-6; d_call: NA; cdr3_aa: CASSLVEGDEQYF; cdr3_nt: TGTGCCAGCAGCTTGGTCGAAGGGGACGAGCAGTACTTC
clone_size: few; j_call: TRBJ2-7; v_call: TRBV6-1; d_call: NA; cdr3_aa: CATRKTGYEQYF; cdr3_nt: TGTGCCACCAGAAAGACAGGCTACGAGCAGTACTTC
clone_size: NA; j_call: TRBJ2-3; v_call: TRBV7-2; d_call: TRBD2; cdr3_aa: CASSFWAGEGGDTQYF; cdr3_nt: TGTGCCAGCAGCTTTTGGGCGGGAGAGGGTGGAGATACGCAGTATTTT
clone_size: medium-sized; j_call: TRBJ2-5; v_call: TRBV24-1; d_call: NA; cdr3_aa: CATSDGSGRETQYF; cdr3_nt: TGTGCCACCAGTGATGGTTCAGGTCGAGAGACCCAGTACTTC
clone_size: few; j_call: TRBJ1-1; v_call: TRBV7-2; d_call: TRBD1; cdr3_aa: CASSYRGITEAFF; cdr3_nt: TGTGCCAGCAGCTACAGGGGTATTACTGAAGCTTTCTTT
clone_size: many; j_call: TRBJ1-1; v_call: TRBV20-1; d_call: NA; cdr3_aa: CSARVGQLNTEAFF; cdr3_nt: TGCAGTGCTAGAGTGGGCCAACTGAACACTGAAGCTTTCTTT
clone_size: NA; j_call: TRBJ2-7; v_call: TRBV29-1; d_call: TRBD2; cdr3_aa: CSVGVSGIEQYF; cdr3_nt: TGCAGCGTGGGGGTTAGCGGGATCGAGCAGTACTTC
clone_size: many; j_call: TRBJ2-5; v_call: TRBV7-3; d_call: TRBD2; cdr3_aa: CASSLNSLADETQYF; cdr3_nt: TGTGCCAGCAGCTTAAATTCCCTAGCGGATGAGACCCAGTACTTC
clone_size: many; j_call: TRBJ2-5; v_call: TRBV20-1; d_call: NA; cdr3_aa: CSAVEGPGETQYF; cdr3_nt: TGCAGTGCTGTGGAGGGGCCGGGGGAGACCCAGTACTTC
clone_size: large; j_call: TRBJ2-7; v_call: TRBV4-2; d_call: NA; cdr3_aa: CASSPGGYEQYF; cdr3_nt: TGTGCCAGCAGCCCAGGAGGTTACGAGCAGTACTTC
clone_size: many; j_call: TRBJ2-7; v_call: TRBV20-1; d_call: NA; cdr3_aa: CSARAGSRGEQYF; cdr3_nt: TGCAGTGCTAGAGCGGGCAGCCGGGGGGAGCAGTACTTC
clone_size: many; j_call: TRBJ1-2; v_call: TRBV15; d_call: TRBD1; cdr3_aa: CATSRVSLRPYRGRNYGYTF; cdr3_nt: TGTGCCACCAGCAGAGTCTCGTTAAGACCCTACAGGGGGCGTAACTATGGCTACACCTTC
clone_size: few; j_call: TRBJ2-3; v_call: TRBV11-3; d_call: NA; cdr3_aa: CASSSRDSLTDTQYF; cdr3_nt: TGTGCCAGCAGCTCGCGGGACTCCCTCACAGATACGCAGTATTTT
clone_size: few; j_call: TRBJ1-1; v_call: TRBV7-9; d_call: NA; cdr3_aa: CASSLAGLQVAFF; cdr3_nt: TGTGCCAGCAGCTTAGCAGGGTTGCAGGTCGCTTTCTTT
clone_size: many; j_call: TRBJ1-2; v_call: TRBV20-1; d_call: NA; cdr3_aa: CSPNRVGPYGYTF; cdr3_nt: TGCAGTCCGAACAGGGTGGGCCCCTATGGCTACACCTTC
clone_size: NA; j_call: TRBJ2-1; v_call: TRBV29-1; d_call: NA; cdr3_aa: CSVVPEATEQFF; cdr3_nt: TGCAGCGTTGTACCAGAGGCAACCGAGCAGTTCTTC
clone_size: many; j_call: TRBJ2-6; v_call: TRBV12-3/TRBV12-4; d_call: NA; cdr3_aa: CASSRKARSGANVLTF; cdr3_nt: TGTGCCAGCAGTCGGAAGGCTCGCTCTGGGGCCAACGTCCTGACTTTC
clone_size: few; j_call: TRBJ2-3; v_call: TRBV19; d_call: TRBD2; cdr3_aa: CASSRTSMDRDTQYF; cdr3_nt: TGTGCCAGTAGTAGGACTAGCATGGATCGGGATACGCAGTATTTT
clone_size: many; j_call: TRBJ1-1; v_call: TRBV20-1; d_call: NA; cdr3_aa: CSALDGATEAFF; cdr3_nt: TGCAGTGCCCTGGACGGGGCCACTGAAGCTTTCTTT
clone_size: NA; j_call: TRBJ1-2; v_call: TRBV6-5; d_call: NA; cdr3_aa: CASRLGQGGSYGYTF; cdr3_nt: TGTGCCAGCAGGTTGGGGCAGGGAGGGAGCTATGGCTACACCTTC
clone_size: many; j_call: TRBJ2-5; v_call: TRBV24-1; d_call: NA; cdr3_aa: CATSQRGSWETQYF; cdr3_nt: TGTGCCACCAGTCAACGGGGGTCGTGGGAGACCCAGTACTTC
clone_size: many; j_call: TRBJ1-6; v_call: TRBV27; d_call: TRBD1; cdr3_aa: CASTTDRDRSPLHF; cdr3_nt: TGTGCCAGCACCACGGACAGGGACAGGTCACCCCTCCACTTT
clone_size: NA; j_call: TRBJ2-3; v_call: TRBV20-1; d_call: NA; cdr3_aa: CSARDPGRASGTDTQYF; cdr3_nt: TGCAGTGCTAGAGATCCGGGCAGGGCTAGCGGCACAGATACGCAGTATTTT
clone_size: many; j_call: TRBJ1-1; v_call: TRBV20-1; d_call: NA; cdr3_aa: CRTGQLGNAEAFF; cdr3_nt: TGCAGAACCGGACAATTGGGAAACGCTGAAGCTTTCTTT
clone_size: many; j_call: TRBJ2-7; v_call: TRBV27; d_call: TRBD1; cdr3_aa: CASSFKQGMSEQYF; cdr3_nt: TGTGCCAGCAGTTTCAAACAGGGGATGAGCGAGCAGTACTTC
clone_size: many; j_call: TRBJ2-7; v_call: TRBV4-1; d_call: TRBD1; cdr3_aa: CASSQVMLRDREGENEQYF; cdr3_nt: TGCGCCAGCAGCCAAGTAATGCTCCGGGACAGGGAGGGCGAAAACGAGCAGTACTTC
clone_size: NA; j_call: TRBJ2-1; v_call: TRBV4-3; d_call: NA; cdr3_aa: CASSYSVDNEQFF; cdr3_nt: TGCGCCAGCAGCTATAGCGTGGACAATGAGCAGTTCTTC
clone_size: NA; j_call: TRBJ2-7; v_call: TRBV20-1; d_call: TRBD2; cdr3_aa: CSARGPRLAGSSLSYEQYF; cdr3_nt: TGCAGTGCTAGAGGTCCTCGACTAGCGGGGAGCTCCCTTTCCTACGAGCAGTACTTC
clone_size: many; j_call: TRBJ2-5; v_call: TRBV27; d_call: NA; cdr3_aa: CASSRGGRGETQYF; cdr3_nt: TGTGCCAGCAGTAGGGGGGGGAGAGGAGAGACCCAGTACTTC
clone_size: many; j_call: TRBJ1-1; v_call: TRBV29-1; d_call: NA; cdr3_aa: CSVEDDADTSFF; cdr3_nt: TGCAGCGTTGAAGACGACGCGGACACATCTTTCTTT
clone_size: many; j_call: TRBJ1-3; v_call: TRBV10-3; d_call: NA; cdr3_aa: CAISEAGSGNTIYF; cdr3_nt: TGTGCCATCAGTGAAGCGGGGTCTGGAAACACCATATATTTT
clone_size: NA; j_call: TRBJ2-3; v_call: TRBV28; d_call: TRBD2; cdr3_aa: CASSSGLAGGTSRPDTQYF; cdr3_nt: TGTGCCAGCAGTTCCGGACTAGCGGGAGGCACCTCTAGACCAGATACGCAGTATTTT
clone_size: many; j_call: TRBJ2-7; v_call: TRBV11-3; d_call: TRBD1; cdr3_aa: CASSRTGKASEQYF; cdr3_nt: TGTGCCAGCAGTAGGACAGGGAAGGCGTCGGAGCAGTACTTC
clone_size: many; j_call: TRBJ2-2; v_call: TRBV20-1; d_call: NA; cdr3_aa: CSAPDGLNTGELFF; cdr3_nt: TGCAGTGCACCTGACGGATTGAACACCGGGGAGCTGTTTTTT
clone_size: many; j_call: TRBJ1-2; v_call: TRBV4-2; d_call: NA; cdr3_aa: CASSQNREGYGYTF; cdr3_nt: TGTGCCAGCAGCCAAAACAGGGAAGGGTATGGCTACACCTTC
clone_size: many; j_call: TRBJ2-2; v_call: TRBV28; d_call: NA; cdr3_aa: CASSSPGGSKFTGELFF; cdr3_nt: TGTGCCAGCAGTTCACCAGGGGGGTCTAAATTCACCGGGGAGCTGTTTTTT
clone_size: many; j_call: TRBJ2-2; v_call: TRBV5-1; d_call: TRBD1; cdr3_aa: CASGLAGTGSIGELFF; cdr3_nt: TGCGCCAGCGGATTAGCCGGGACAGGGTCCATCGGGGAGCTGTTTTTT
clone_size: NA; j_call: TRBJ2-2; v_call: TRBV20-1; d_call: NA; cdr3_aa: CSAINLGGNTGELFF; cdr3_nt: TGCAGTGCTATCAACTTAGGGGGGAACACCGGGGAGCTGTTTTTT
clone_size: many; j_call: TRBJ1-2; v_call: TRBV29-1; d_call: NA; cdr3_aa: CSVGFGPGNYGYTF; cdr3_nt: TGCAGCGTTGGGTTTGGACCCGGGAACTATGGCTACACCTTC
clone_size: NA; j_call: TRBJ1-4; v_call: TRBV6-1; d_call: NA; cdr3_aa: CASSGEGLANEKLFF; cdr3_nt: TGTGCCAGCAGTGGTGAAGGCCTCGCTAATGAAAAACTGTTTTTT
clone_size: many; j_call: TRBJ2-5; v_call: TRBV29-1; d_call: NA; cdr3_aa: CSVERGVETQYF; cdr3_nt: TGCAGCGTTGAAAGGGGAGTAGAGACCCAGTACTTC
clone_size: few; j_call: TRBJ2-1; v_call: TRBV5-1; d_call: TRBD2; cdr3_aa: CASSLGLVGDEQFF; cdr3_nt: TGCGCCAGCAGCCTGGGACTAGTCGGCGATGAGCAGTTCTTC
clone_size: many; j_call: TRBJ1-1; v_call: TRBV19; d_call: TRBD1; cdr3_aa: CASSSTPTGGYTEAFF; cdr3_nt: TGTGCCAGTAGTTCCACCCCTACAGGGGGCTACACTGAAGCTTTCTTT
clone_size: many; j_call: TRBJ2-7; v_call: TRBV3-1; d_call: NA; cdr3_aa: CASSPWEFRYEQYF; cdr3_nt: TGTGCCAGCAGCCCCTGGGAATTTCGCTACGAGCAGTACTTC
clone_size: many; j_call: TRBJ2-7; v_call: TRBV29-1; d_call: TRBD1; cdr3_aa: CSVGQGDEQYF; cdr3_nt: TGCAGCGTTGGACAGGGGGACGAGCAGTACTTC
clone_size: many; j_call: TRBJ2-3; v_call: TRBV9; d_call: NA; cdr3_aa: CASSVATRTDTQYF; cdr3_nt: TGTGCCAGCAGCGTGGCGACCCGCACAGATACGCAGTATTTT
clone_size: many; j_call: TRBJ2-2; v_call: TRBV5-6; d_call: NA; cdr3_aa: CATSLASNTGELFF; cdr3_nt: TGTGCCACCTCTCTAGCGTCGAACACCGGGGAGCTGTTTTTT
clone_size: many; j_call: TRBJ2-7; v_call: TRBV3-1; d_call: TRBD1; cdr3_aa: CASSQEPTGIYEQYF; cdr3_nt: TGTGCCAGCAGCCAAGAGCCGACAGGGATCTACGAGCAGTACTTC
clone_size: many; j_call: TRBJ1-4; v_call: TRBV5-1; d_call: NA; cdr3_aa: CASSLVPPGTGNEKLFF; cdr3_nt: TGCGCCAGCAGCTTGGTACCCCCAGGGACGGGGAATGAAAAACTGTTTTTT
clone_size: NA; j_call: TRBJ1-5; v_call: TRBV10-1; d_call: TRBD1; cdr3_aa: CASGDREQPQHF; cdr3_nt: TGCGCCAGTGGAGACAGGGAACAGCCCCAGCATTTT
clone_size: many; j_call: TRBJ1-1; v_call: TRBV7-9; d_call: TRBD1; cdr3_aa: CASSFDRDRTEAFF; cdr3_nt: TGTGCCAGCAGCTTTGACCGGGACAGAACTGAAGCTTTCTTT
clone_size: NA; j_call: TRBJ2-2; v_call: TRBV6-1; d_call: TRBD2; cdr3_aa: CASSGAGGITGELFF; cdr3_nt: TGTGCCAGCAGTGGAGCGGGAGGGATCACCGGGGAGCTGTTTTTT